Below are 16 T cell receptor beta chains sequenced from a single sample in a study of beta chain features in type 1 diabetes. Sequenced material consisted of expressed TCRB transcripts (all of the isolated RNA was reverse transcribed). Assay used: immunoSEQ multiplex PCR; TCRdb lists only in-frame clones, some missing. The table lists under 90,000 clones, around 32% of them singletons. Sequencing was done on a sample of stem cell memory CD4+ T cells from blood. Receptor source: a woman under 30 in good health.

This clone occurred a few times. This chain links TRBV4-2 with TRBJ1-6, with D possibly matching TRBD1 (6 bases). CDR3 size: 17 residues. Germline CDR1 is LGHNA and CDR2 is YNFKEQ. Trimming pared 0 bases from V and 5 bases from J, leaving 14 bases between. As DNA, the CDR3 is TGTGCCAGCAGCCAAGAGGGAACAGGGACCGATAATTCACCCCTCCACTTT. Its translation is CASSQEGTGTDNSPLHF.

This chain connects TRBV10-3 to TRBJ1-1; the D gene is possibly TRBD1 (5 bases). The CDR3 loop spans 16 amino acids. Trimming removed 3 bases from V and 2 bases from J, with 16 bases in between. Germline V gene lookup returns CDR1 ENHRY and CDR2 SYGVKD. CDR3 coding DNA: TGTGCCATCAGTGATAGGGGCGGACGGTCCAACACTGAAGCTTTCTTT. Residues: CAISDRGGRSNTEAFF.

This clone was detected many times. This rearrangement joins TRBV7-2 to TRBJ2-1; D gene uncertain. The V end was cut by 0 bases, the J end by 4 bases, with 4 bases between. The CDR3 contains 13 residues. Germline V gene data show CDR1 as SGHTA and CDR2 as FQGNSA. The CDR3 DNA sequence: TGTGCCAGCAGCTTAGCGGAGTACAATGAGCAGTTCTTC. Amino acids: CASSLAEYNEQFF. Combining the CDR3 with reference TRBV7-2 and TRBJ2-1 gives the whole variable domain GAGVSQSPSNKVTEKGKDVELRCDPISGHTALYWYRQSLGQGLEFLIYFQGNSAPDKSGLPSDRFSAERTGGSVSTLTIQRTQQEDSAVYLCASSLAEYNEQFFGPGTRLTVL.

V is TRBV2 and J is TRBJ2-1; weak D call: TRBD2 (5 bases). Germline CDR1 reads SNHLY; CDR2 reads FYNNEI. V lost 7 bases and J lost 7, with 8 bases in between. This CDR3 comprises 11 residues. CDR3 residues: CASTTSNEQFF. CDR3 DNA: TGTGCCAGCACCACTAGTAATGAGCAGTTCTTC.

The rearrangement uses TRBV28 and TRBJ1-2; D is perhaps TRBD1 (5 bases). Germline V lookup: CDR1 MDHEN, CDR2 SYDVKM. Trimming removed 6 bases from V and 7 bases from J, with 21 bases in between. The CDR3 loop spans 15 amino acids. CDR3 sequence reads: CASRPSNRDSAGYTF. DNA for the CDR3: TGTGCCAGCAGGCCCTCTAACCGGGACTCGGCTGGCTACACCTTC.

V and J are TRBV5-1 and TRBJ2-7, with D possibly matching TRBD2 (5 bases). The CDR3 loop spans 14 amino acids. V was cut by 3 bases and J by 3 bases, with 13 bases left in between. The germline gives CDR1 SGHRS, CDR2 YFSETQ. CDR3 region: CASSSQDGGYEQYF. The CDR3 DNA sequence: TGCGCCAGCAGCTCTCAGGACGGAGGCTACGAGCAGTACTTC.

This clone was seen more than once but under ten times. The chain links TRBV5-1 to TRBJ2-1; tentatively, D is TRBD1 (6 bases). CDR3 length: 13 residues. CDR1 is SGHRS, CDR2 YFSETQ, per germline. The V gene lost 2 bases and the J gene lost 7 bases, with 10 bases spanning the gap. The DNA of the CDR3 is TGCGCCAGCAGCTTAATAACAGGGAATGAGCAGTTCTTC. Protein product: CASSLITGNEQFF.

The J gene is TRBJ1-4, the V gene TRBV5-6, with 9 bases identical to TRBD1. V shed 6 bases and J 8 bases; nucleotides not matched to a gene: 8. CDR1 is SGHDT and CDR2 is YYEEEE in the germline V gene. The CDR3 contains 14 residues. CDR3 residues: CASKSGTGSEKLFF. CDR3 nucleotides: TGTGCCAGCAAGAGCGGGACAGGGTCGGAAAAACTGTTTTTT.

The chain is built from TRBV7-6 and TRBJ2-1, with a weak D call TRBD2 (6 bases). CDR1 and CDR2 (germline): SGHVS, FNYEAQ. With 5 bases removed from V and 9 bases from J, the gap between germline ends came to 11 bases. The CDR3 sequence is 12 residues long. CDR3 protein: CASSPLASEQFF. The DNA of the CDR3 is TGTGCCAGCAGCCCTCTAGCGAGTGAGCAGTTCTTC.

The rearrangement uses TRBV9 and TRBJ2-7; 7 bases fit TRBD2. This CDR3 is built from 16 residues. V dropped 0 bases and J dropped 4; count of bases not matched to a gene: 10. The V gene's germline CDR1 is SGDLS and CDR2 YYNGEE. The CDR3 bases are TGTGCCAGCAGCGTAGGGTATCGAGCGGGGACGTACGAGCAGTACTTC. Protein: CASSVGYRAGTYEQYF.

CDR3 DNA sequence: TGTGCCATCAGAGAACAGGGGGTTAAGGGGACTGAAGCTTTCTTT. Protein product: CAIREQGVKGTEAFF. The chain combines TRBV10-3 with TRBJ1-1; 8 nucleotides line up with TRBD1. The CDR3 covers 15 residues. V shed 6 bases, J shed 5 bases, and the junction held 11 bases outside the gene matches. The germline gives CDR1 ENHRY, CDR2 SYGVKD.

This chain connects TRBV30 to TRBJ1-1, with D unresolved. Trimming left V 5 bases short and J 5 bases short, with 12 bases between. The CDR3 length is 12 residues. The germline gives CDR1 GTSNPN, CDR2 SVGIG (reference sequence). The CDR3 bases are TGTGCCTGGGAGCGGGTGTGGACTGAAGCTTTCTTT. This encodes CAWERVWTEAFF.

The CDR3 nucleotides are TGTGCCAGCAGGGAGGGACAGGCAGGGGAAAAACTGTTTTTT. As protein: CASREGQAGEKLFF. This chain links TRBV2 with TRBJ1-4, with TRBD1 identical over 8 bases. There are 14 residues in the CDR3. The germline CDR1 and CDR2 sequences are SNHLY and FYNNEI. Trimming cost V 6 bases and J 8 bases; bases outside gene matches: 8.

This chain uses TRBV5-4 with TRBJ2-5; D is possibly TRBD2 (6 bases). Germline V lookup: CDR1 SGHNT, CDR2 YYREEE (reference sequence). V was cut by 0 bases and J by 1 base, with 16 bases left in between. CDR3 length: 17 amino acids. This CDR3 reads CASSLASLARSQETQYF. CDR3 bases: TGTGCCAGCAGCTTGGCCTCGCTAGCGAGGTCCCAAGAGACCCAGTACTTC.

The genes are TRBV28 and TRBJ1-4; perhaps TRBD1 as D (5 bases). V lost 3 bases and J 8 bases, leaving 19 bases between the germline ends. This CDR3 spans 16 amino acids. Per the germline V gene, CDR1 is MDHEN and CDR2 is SYDVKM. The CDR3 sequence: CASSFFSGQAGEKLFF. The CDR3 nucleotides are TGTGCCAGCAGTTTTTTCTCGGGCCAGGCAGGGGAAAAACTGTTTTTT.

This clone has a handful of counts. The genes are TRBV11-3 and TRBJ2-7; D might be TRBD2 (5 bases). This CDR3 comprises 13 residues. Germline loops: CDR1 SGHNT, CDR2 YENEEA. Trimming removed 1 base from V and 7 bases from J, with 11 bases in between. This CDR3 reads CASSLGGRREQYF. CDR3 coding DNA: TGTGCCAGCAGCTTAGGAGGGCGGCGGGAGCAGTACTTC.